What follows describes a single T cell receptor beta chain. This entry is derived from a study of blood T cell repertoires in COVID-19. Study details: PBMCs, B-cell-depleted T cells, or T cells provided the cDNA or gDNA that made up the material.

Repertoires were generated with immunoSEQ multiplex PCR, while TCRdb's copy carries only in-frame clones and drops some. The sample lists around 200,000 clones; about nine tenths were seen once. Trimming left V 5 bases short and J 3 bases short, with 8 bases between. Germline assignment: CDR1 MNHNY and CDR2 SVGAGI (reference sequence). The CDR3 has 12 residues. Sequencing was done on a sample of peripheral blood. The chain uses TRBV6-6 and TRBJ2-7; tentatively, D is TRBD2 (5 bases). The receptor's source is a middle-aged man with acute or convalescent COVID-19. The chain's CDR3 is CASSPGNYEQYF. The CDR3 DNA follows: TGTGCCAGCAGTCCGGGGAACTACGAGCAGTACTTC.